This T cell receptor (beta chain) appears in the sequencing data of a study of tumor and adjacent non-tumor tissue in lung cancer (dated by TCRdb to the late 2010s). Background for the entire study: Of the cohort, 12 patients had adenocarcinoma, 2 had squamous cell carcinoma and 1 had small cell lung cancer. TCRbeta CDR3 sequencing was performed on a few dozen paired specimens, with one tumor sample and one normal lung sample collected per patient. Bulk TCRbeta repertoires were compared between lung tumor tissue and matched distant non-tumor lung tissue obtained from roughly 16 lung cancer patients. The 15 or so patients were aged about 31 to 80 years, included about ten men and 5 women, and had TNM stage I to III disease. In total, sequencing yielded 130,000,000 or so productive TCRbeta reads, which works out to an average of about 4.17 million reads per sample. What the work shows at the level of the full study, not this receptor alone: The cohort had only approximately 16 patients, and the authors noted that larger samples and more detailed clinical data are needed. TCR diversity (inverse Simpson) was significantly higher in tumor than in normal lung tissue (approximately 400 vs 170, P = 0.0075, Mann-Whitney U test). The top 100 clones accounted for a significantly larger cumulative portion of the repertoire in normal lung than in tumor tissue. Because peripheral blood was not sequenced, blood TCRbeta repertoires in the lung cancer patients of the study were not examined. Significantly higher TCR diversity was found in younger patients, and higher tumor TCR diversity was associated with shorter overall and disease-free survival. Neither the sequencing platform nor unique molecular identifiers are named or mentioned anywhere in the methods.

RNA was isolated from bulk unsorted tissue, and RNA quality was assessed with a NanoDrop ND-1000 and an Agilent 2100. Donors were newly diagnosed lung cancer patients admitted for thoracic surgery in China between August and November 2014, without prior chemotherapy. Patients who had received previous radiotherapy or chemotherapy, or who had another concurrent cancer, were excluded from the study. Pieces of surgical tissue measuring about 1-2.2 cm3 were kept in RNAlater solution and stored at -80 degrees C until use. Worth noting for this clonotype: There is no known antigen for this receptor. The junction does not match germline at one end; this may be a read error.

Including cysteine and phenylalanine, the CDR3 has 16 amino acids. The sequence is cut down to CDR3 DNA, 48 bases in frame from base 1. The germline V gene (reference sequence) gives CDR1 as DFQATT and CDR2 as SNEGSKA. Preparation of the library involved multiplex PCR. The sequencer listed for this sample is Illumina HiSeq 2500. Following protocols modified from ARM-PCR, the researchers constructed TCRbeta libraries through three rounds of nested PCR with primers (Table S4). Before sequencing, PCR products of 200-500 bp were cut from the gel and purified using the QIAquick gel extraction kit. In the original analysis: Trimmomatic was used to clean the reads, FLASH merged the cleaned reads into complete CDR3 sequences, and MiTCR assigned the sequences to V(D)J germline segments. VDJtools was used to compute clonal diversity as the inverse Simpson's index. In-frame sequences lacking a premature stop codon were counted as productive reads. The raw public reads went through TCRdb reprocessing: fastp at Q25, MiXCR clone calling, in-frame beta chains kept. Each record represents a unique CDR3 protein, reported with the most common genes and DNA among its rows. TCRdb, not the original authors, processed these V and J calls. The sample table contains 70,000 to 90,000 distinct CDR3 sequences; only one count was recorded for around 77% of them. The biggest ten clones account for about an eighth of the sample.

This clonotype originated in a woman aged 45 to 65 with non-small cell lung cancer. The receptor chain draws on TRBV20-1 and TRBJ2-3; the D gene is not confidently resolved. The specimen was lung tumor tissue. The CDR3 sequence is CSVREAGLSTTDTQYF. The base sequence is TGCAGTGTTAGAGAGGCAGGCCTATCGACCACAGATACGCAGTATTTT.